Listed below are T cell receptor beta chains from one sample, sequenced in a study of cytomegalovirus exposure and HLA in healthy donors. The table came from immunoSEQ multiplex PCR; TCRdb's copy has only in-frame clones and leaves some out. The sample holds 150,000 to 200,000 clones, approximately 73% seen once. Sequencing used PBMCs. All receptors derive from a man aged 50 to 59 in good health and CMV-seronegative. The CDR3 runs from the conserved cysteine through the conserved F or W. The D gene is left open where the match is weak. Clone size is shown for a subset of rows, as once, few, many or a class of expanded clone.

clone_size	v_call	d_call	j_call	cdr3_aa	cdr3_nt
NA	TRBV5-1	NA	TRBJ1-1	CASSPQGNTEAFF	TGCGCCAGCAGCCCCCAGGGGAACACTGAAGCTTTCTTT
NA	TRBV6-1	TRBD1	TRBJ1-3	CASASDRGLGNTIYF	TGTGCCAGCGCGTCCGACAGGGGGCTCGGAAACACCATATATTTT
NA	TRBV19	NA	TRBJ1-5	CASSRILPKGNQPQHF	TGTGCCAGTAGTCGCATACTCCCTAAAGGCAATCAGCCCCAGCATTTT
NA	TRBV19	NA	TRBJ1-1	CASSINRLTEAFF	TGTGCCAGTAGTATAAACAGGCTAACTGAAGCTTTCTTT
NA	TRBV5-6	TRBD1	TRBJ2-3	CASSRTGGTDTQYF	TGTGCCAGCAGCCGGACAGGGGGCACAGATACGCAGTATTTT
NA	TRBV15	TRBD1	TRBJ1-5	CATISGTDGQPQHF	TGTGCCACCATCTCTGGGACAGATGGTCAGCCCCAGCATTTT
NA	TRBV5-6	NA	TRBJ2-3	CAGYSFARTDTQYF	TGTGCCGGCTACAGTTTTGCCCGCACAGATACGCAGTATTTT
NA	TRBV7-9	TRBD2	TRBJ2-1	CASSLDRLAGADNEQFF	TGTGCCAGCAGCTTAGACCGACTAGCGGGGGCAGACAATGAGCAGTTCTTC
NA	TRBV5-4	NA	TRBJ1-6	CASSLGWGQDNSPLHF	TGTGCCAGCAGCTTGGGGTGGGGACAAGATAATTCACCCCTCCACTTT
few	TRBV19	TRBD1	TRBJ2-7	CASSRDRGRTYEQYF	TGTGCCAGTAGCCGGGACAGGGGAAGAACCTACGAGCAGTACTTC
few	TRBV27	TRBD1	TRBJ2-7	CASSVGTGPFYEQYF	TGTGCCAGCAGTGTGGGGACAGGGCCCTTCTACGAGCAGTACTTC
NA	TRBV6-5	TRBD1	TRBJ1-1	CASSPDRGRKGEAFF	TGTGCCAGCAGCCCTGACAGGGGGCGCAAAGGTGAAGCTTTCTTT
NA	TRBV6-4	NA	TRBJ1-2	CASSALRGMSRYTF	TGTGCCAGCAGTGCCCTAAGGGGGATGAGTCGCTACACCTTC
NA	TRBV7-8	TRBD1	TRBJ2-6	CASWSRGRTGGANVLTF	TGTGCCAGCTGGAGCAGGGGGCGAACCGGCGGGGCCAACGTCCTGACTTTC
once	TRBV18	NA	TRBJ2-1	CASSLQEEQFF	TGTGCCAGCTCACTACAGGAAGAGCAGTTCTTC
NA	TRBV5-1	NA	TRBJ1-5	CASSLLAGNQPQHF	TGCGCCAGCAGCTTGTTGGCCGGGAATCAGCCCCAGCATTTT
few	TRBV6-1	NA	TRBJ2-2	CASSLGGGSTGELFF	TGTGCCAGCAGTTTAGGGGGGGGGAGTACCGGGGAGCTGTTTTTT
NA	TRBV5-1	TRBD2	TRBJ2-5	CASSLERLAGDQETQYF	TGCGCCAGCAGCTTGGAGAGACTAGCGGGGGATCAAGAGACCCAGTACTTC
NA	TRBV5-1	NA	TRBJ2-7	CASSLASWQRFHEQYF	TGCGCCAGCAGCTTGGCCTCGTGGCAACGTTTCCACGAGCAGTACTTC
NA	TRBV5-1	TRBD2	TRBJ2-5	CASSAFERGGRKTQYF	TGCGCCAGCAGCGCCTTTGAGCGGGGGGGCAGAAAGACCCAGTACTTC
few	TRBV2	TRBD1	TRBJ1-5	CASSGQGARQPQHF	TGTGCCAGCAGTGGGCAGGGGGCGAGGCAGCCCCAGCATTTT
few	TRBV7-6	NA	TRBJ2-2	CASGGINTGELFF	TGTGCCAGTGGGGGGATTAACACCGGGGAGCTGTTTTTT
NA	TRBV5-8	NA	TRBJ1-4	CASSQHPQGFSEKLFF	TGTGCCAGCAGTCAACACCCGCAGGGGTTTTCTGAAAAACTGTTTTTT
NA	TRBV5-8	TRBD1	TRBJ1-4	CASSPRTGFATNEKLFF	TGTGCCAGCAGCCCACGGACAGGTTTTGCAACTAATGAAAAACTGTTTTTT
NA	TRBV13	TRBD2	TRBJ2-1	CASSFRTAGGYNEQFF	TGTGCCAGCAGCTTCAGGACTGCGGGGGGATACAATGAGCAGTTCTTC
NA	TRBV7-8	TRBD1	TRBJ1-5	CASSQRTGSNQPQHF	TGTGCCAGCAGCCAAAGGACAGGTAGCAATCAGCCCCAGCATTTT
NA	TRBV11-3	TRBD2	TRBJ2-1	CASKSGTTQVGGEQFF	TGTGCCAGCAAGTCCGGGACGACTCAGGTCGGGGGGGAGCAGTTCTTC
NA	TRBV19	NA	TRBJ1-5	CASLSGTRNQPQHF	TGTGCCAGCTTATCGGGGACACGGAATCAGCCCCAGCATTTT
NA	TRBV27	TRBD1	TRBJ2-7	CASSQQGYEQYF	TGTGCCAGCAGCCAACAGGGGTACGAGCAGTACTTC
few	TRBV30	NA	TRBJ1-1	CAWSSFLSRQMRTKEAFF	TGTGCCTGGAGTTCTTTCTTAAGCCGACAGATGAGAACAAAGGAAGCTTTCTTT
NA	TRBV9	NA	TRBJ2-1	CASSVAGRVDYNEQFF	TGTGCCAGCAGCGTAGCCGGCAGGGTGGATTACAATGAGCAGTTCTTC
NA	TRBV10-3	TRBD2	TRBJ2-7	CAIKSGGPYEQYF	TGTGCCATAAAAAGCGGGGGCCCCTACGAGCAGTACTTC
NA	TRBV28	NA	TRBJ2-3	CASSFGPGESTDTQYF	TGTGCCAGCAGTTTCGGCCCGGGGGAGTCAACAGATACGCAGTATTTT
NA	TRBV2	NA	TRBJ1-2	CASRTENYGYTF	TGTGCCAGCAGAACCGAGAACTATGGCTACACCTTC
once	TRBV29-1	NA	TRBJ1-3	CSVAGSSGNTIYF	TGCAGCGTTGCAGGTTCCTCTGGAAACACCATATATTTT
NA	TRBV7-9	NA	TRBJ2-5	CASSLGSLQETQYF	TGTGCCAGCAGCTTAGGGAGCCTCCAAGAGACCCAGTACTTC
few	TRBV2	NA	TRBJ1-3	CASRVGLNSGNTIYF	TGTGCCAGCAGGGTCGGACTGAACTCTGGAAACACCATATATTTT
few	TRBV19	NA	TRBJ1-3	CASRQARSGNTIYF	TGTGCCAGCAGACAGGCCAGGTCTGGAAACACCATATATTTT
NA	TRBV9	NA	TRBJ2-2	CASSVALQDYVNTGELFF	TGTGCCAGCAGCGTAGCCCTACAGGATTACGTGAACACCGGGGAGCTGTTTTTT
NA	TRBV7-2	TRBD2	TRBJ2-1	CASSLAGGTSGGASNEQFF	TGTGCCAGCAGCTTAGCGGGCGGGACTAGCGGGGGGGCCTCCAATGAGCAGTTCTTC
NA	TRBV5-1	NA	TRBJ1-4	CASSLAPLVDEKLFF	TGCGCCAGCAGCTTGGCCCCCCTCGTAGATGAAAAACTGTTTTTT
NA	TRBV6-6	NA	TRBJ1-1	CASSYSDRMNTEAFF	TGTGCCAGCAGTTACTCCGACAGGATGAACACTGAAGCTTTCTTT
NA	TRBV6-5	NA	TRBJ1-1	CASSLGSGGAVTEAFF	TGTGCCAGCAGTTTAGGGAGTGGGGGCGCGGTCACTGAAGCTTTCTTT
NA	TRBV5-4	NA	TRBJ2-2	CASSPRQAGTGELFF	TGTGCCAGCAGCCCCCGACAGGCGGGCACCGGGGAGCTGTTTTTT
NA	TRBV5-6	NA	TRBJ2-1	CASSSLVEGRSYNEQFF	TGTGCCAGCAGCTCTCTGGTCGAGGGAAGGTCCTACAATGAGCAGTTCTTC
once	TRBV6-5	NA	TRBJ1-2	CASSYTKGGYGYTF	TGTGCCAGCAGTTACACGAAGGGAGGGTATGGCTACACCTTC
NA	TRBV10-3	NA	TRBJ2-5	CAISEGQGWETQYF	TGTGCCATCAGTGAGGGTCAGGGCTGGGAGACCCAGTACTTC